This T cell receptor (beta chain) was captured in a study of T cells in Graves' hyperthyroidism and ophthalmopathy. CDR1 and CDR2 (germline): SSHAT, FNYEAQ (reference sequence). The CDR3 length is 14 residues. Amplification of TCR beta CDR3 regions was performed using RNA transcripts as template. During a first-round RT-PCR of the TCR CDR3, the HTBI primer set was used. One entry per CDR3 protein results from TCRdb running MiXCR on the multiplex PCR reads. Among about 420,000 distinct CDR3 sequences listed, roughly an eighth were seen once. This clonotype was seen a few times. Its ends do not fully match the called genes, so a read error is possible.

The chain carries TRBV7-7 and TRBJ2-3, with D possibly matching TRBD1 (5 bases). The sequenced material came from blood. This sequence originates from a young woman with Graves' hyperthyroidism. CDR3 bases: TGTGCTAGCAGCCGTTCAGGGAACCCAGATACGCAGTATTTT. Translation: CASSRSGNPDTQYF.